This T cell receptor beta chain stems from a study of human T cells and chemical hapten exposure. Whole-study context: A mostly female patient group had alopecia areata, totalis or universalis. Study findings and constraints: It was expanded TCRs that formed significantly more large CDR3 similarity clusters than controls did.

About this clonotype: Its antigen is as yet unknown.

As to time point: patch test 2, 6 weeks after DPC sensitization. Stated treatment: therapeutic diphenylcyclopropenone sensitization with weekly scalp DPC. With 5 bases removed from V and 5 bases from J, the gap between germline ends came to 15 bases. CDR1 is SGHAT and CDR2 is FQDESV in the germline V gene (reference sequence). The CDR3 has 15 residues. Original methodology: A per-sample median of about 96,000 TCRs was observed, with a range of roughly 23,224 to 700,000. TCRdb re-called the RACE reads with MiXCR, one entry per CDR3 protein. TCRdb's processing, not the authors', yielded these V and J calls. This table has about 96,000 distinct CDR3 sequences, approximately 8.6% appearing once.

J is TRBJ2-2 and V is TRBV11-1; no clear D. The TCR comes from a woman in her thirties or forties with alopecia areata. Some clones in this sample may be carry-over from other donors' samples. The source material was whole blood, sampled in connection with sensitization to the hapten diphenylcyclopropenone (DPC). In DNA, the CDR3 is TGTGCCAGCAGCAACGGTCTTGTGGGGACCGGGGAGCTGTTTTTT. This codes for CASSNGLVGTGELFF.